This T cell receptor (beta chain) was sequenced during a study of vaccination and CD4 T cells after COVID-19. On the study more broadly: The convalescents, six males and four females, included two who were Hispanic. With a range of 35 to 161, the median interval from diagnosis to drawing post-COVID samples was about 100 days. Overlapping spike peptides of SARS-CoV-2, HCoV-NL63, HCoV-OC43 and HCoV-229E stimulated the cells.

The Oncomine TCR Beta short-read assay was applied to DNA of cultured CD4+ T cells. TCRdb fed the PCR reads into MiXCR, producing one record per CDR3 protein. The sample yields about 14,000 distinct CDR3 sequences, about 47% seen once. Germline loops: CDR1 SEHNR, CDR2 FQNEAQ (reference sequence). The CDR3 is 14 amino acids. Trimming took 7 bases from V and 5 from J, leaving 14 bases between them. Remarks on this clonotype: Its antigen is undetermined.

Treatment defined: roughly ten-day PBMC culture with coronavirus spike peptide pools or control peptides (ViraFEST assay). The sample consisted of CD4+ T cells from blood, cultured in vitro. The receptor comes from a human donor who had recovered from COVID-19. The chain couples TRBV7-9 to TRBJ2-2, with TRBD2 as a possible D gene (6 bases). The CDR3 sequence is CASTGTFRTGELFF. For the CDR3, the DNA is TGTGCCAGCACCGGGACTTTTCGAACCGGGGAGCTGTTTTTT.